This TCR beta chain was identified during a study of T cell clonotyping in hematopoietic cell transplantation. Turning to the study itself: Recipient samples before transplant were obtained post-cytoreduction. Broader study findings: Recipient TCR diversity dropped after transplant; expanded clonotypes rose from day 30 to 180. CD4 and CD8 repertoire contributions could not be separated without sorting.

On this clone: Its antigen is still unknown.

Documented time point: recipient sample about 28 days before transplant, after cytoreduction. Recipients were bled about 28 days pretransplant and at posttransplant days 30, 100, 180. After removal of 7 bases from V and 2 bases from J, the junction contained 8 bases not matched to a gene. The germline CDR1 and CDR2 sequences are SNHLY and FYNNEI. CDR3 size: 16 residues. Assay used: immunoSEQ multiplex PCR; TCRdb lists only in-frame clones, some missing. Among tens of thousands of clones listed, 85% were seen once. The sequences come from peripheral blood mononuclear cells, collected before stem cell transplant. The chain is built from TRBV2 and TRBJ2-7, with 13 bases fitting TRBD2. The TCR was taken from a man in his 60s with acute myeloid leukemia. Some clones in this sample may be carry-over from other donors' samples. The chain's CDR3 is CASTPGTSGDPYEQYF. The CDR3 coding sequence is TGTGCCAGCACCCCTGGGACTAGCGGGGACCCCTACGAGCAGTACTTC.